The clone carrying this TCR beta chain appeared a few times. Its cognate antigen is unknown. This record comes from a study of vaccination and CD4 T cells after COVID-19. Whole-study context: Median time from COVID diagnosis to post-COVID sampling was 101 days (35 to 161). Study-wide results and limits: For convalescent patients, a median approximately 84% of reactive clones surfaced exclusively after vaccination.

Treatment denoted: 10-day PBMC culture with coronavirus spike peptide pools or control peptides (ViraFEST assay). Sequencing of cultured CD4+ T cell DNA used the Oncomine TCR Beta short-read assay. A single record per CDR3 protein comes from TCRdb applying MiXCR to the PCR reads. The sample holds 3,500 to 4,000 distinct CDR3 sequences, 15% to 20% seen once. V lost 1 base, J lost 7 bases, and 13 bases lay in between. The germline V gene encodes CDR1 MNHNS and CDR2 SASEGT. CDR3 length: 14 amino acids. This receptor was identified in a human donor who had recovered from COVID-19. Sequencing input: CD4+ T cells from blood, cultured in vitro. The chain combines TRBV6-1 with TRBJ1-2; weak D call: TRBD1 (5 bases). CDR3 DNA: TGTGCCAGCAGTGAAGGGGGCCAGGGCTTTGGCTACACCTTC. This translates into CASSEGGQGFGYTF.